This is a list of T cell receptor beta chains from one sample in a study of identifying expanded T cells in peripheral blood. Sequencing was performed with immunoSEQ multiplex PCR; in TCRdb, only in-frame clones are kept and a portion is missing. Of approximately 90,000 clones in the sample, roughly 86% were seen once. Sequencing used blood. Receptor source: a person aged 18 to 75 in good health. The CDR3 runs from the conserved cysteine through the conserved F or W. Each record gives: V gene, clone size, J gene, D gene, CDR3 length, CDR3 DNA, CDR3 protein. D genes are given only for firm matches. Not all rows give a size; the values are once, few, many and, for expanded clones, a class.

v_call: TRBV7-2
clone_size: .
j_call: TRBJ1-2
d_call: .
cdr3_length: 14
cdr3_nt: TGTGCCAGCAGCTTAGAAAGGAGGTCCTATGGCTACACCTTC
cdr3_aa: CASSLERRSYGYTF

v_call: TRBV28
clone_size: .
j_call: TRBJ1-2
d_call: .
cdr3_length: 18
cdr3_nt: TGTGCCACCAAGCTACAGCGGCAAGGGGGGCGGCTACCTGTGGGCTACACCTTC
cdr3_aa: CATKLQRQGGRLPVGYTF

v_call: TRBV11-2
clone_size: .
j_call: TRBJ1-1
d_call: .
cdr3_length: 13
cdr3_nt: TGTGCCAGCAGCCCGACAACCCCACTGGCGGCTTTCTTT
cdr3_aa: CASSPTTPLAAFF

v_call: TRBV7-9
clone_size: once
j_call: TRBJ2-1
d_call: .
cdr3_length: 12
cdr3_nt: TGTGCCAGCAGCTTAGGACCCCTATCTCATTTCTTC
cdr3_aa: CASSLGPLSHFF

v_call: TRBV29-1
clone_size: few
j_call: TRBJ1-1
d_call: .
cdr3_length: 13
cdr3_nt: TGCAGCGTTCAAACAGTCCAAGGGACTGAAGCTTTCTTT
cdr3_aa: CSVQTVQGTEAFF

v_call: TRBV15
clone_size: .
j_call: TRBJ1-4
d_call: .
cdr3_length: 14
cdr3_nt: TGTGCCACCAGCAGCCAGGATGAGGGAGGAAAACTGTTTTTT
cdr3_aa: CATSSQDEGGKLFF

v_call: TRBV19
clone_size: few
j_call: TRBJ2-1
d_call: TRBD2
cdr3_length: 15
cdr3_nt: TGTGCCAGTGTATTTATAGCGGGCTCCTACAATGAGCAGTTCTTC
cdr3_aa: CASVFIAGSYNEQFF

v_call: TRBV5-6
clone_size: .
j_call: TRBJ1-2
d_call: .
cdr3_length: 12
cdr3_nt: TGTGCCAGCAGCAACGGACTCTATGGCTACACCTTC
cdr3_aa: CASSNGLYGYTF

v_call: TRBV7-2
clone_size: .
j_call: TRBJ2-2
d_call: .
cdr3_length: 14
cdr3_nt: TGTGCCAGCAGCTTTACCAGGGAATCCGGGGAGCTGTTTTTT
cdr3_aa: CASSFTRESGELFF

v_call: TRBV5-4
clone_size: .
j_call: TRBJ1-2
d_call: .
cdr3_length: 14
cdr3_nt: TGTGCCAGCAGCCGACCTGGACGGACCTATGGCTACACCTTC
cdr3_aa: CASSRPGRTYGYTF

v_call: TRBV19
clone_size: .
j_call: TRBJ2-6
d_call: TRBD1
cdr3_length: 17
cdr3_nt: TGTGCCAGTAGTATAAACACCGACAGGGCCGGGGCCAACGTCCTGACTTTC
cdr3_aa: CASSINTDRAGANVLTF

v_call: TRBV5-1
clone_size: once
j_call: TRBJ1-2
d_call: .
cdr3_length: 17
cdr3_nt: TGCGCCAGCAGCAAAAGTACCACATCTAGGGCTAACTATGGCTACACCTTC
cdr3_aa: CASSKSTTSRANYGYTF

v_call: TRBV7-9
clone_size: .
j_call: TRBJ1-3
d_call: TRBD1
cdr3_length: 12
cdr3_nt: TGTGCCACCGGGACAGGCGGAAACACCATATATTTT
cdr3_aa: CATGTGGNTIYF

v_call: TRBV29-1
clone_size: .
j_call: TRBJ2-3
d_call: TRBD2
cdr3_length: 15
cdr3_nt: TGCAGCGTTGCGACGCTAGCGGGGAGCACAGATACGCAGTATTTT
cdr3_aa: CSVATLAGSTDTQYF

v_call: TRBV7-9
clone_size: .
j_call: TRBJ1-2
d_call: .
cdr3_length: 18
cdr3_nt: TGTGCCAGCAGCCCCCCCGCCGGACAGACTACCGGACGACATGGCTACACCTTC
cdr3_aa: CASSPPAGQTTGRHGYTF

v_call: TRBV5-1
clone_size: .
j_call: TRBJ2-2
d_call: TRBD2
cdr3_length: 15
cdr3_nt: TGCGCCAGCAGCCGGGGACTAGCGAACACCGGGGAGCTGTTTTTT
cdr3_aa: CASSRGLANTGELFF

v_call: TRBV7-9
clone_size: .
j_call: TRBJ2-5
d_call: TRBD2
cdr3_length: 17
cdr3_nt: TGTGCCAGCAGCTTAGGTGTAGCGGGATCGTACCAAGAGACCCAGTACTTC
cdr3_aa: CASSLGVAGSYQETQYF

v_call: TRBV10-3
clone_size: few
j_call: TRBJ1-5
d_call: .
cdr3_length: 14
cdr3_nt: TGTGCCATCAGTGAGTCCACAGGGTTCCAGCCCCAGCATTTT
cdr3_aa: CAISESTGFQPQHF

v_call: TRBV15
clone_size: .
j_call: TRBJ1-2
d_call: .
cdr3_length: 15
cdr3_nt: TGTGCCGTGGGGGCAGGGATCCTGGCTAACTATGGCTACACCTTC
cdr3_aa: CAVGAGILANYGYTF

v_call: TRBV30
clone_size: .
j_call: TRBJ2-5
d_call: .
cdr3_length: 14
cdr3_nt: TGTGCCTGGAGTGATAGGGGGAGGGAAGAGACCCAGTACTTC
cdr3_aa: CAWSDRGREETQYF

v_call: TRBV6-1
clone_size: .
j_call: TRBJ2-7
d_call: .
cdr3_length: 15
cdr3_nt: TGTGCCAGCAGTGTGGGGGGGCTGGGGTCCTACGAGCAGTACTTC
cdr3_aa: CASSVGGLGSYEQYF

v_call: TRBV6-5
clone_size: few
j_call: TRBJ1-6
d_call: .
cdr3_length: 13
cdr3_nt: TGTGCCAGCAGTCCGAGGAGGGGTTCACCCCTCCACTTT
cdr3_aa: CASSPRRGSPLHF

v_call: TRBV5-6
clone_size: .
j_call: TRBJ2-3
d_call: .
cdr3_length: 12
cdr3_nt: TGTGCCAGCAGCTTGGGATCAGATACGCAGTATTTT
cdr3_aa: CASSLGSDTQYF

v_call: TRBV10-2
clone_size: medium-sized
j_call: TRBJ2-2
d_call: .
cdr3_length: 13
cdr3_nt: TGCGCCAGCAGTGACAGGGACACCGGGGAGCTGTTTTTT
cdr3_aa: CASSDRDTGELFF

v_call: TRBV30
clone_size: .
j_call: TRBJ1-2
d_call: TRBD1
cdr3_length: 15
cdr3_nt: TGTGCCTGGAGTCCGGCCGGGACAGACGTCTATGGCTACACCTTC
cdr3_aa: CAWSPAGTDVYGYTF

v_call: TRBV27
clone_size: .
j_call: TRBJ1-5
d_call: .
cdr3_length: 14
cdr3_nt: TGTGCCAGCAGTTTAGGACCATTGTTTCAGCCCCAGCATTTT
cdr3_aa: CASSLGPLFQPQHF

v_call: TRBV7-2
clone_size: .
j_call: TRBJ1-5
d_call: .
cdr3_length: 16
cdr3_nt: TGTGCCAGCAGCTTGGTATGGGGTTTTTCCAATCAGCCCCAGCATTTT
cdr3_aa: CASSLVWGFSNQPQHF

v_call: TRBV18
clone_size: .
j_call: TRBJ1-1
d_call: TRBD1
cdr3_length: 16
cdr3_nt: TGTGCCAGCTCACTCAGACAGGGGGCCATGAACACTGAAGCTTTCTTT
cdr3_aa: CASSLRQGAMNTEAFF

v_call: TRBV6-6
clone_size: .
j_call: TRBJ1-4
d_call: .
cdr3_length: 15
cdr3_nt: TGTGCCAGCAAGCGGGACGGGGTATCTGGTGAAAAACTGTTTTTT
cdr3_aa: CASKRDGVSGEKLFF

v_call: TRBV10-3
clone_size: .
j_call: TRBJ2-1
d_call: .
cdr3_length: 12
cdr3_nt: TGTGCCATCCGCAATATAGGCGATGAGCAGTTCTTC
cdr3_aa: CAIRNIGDEQFF

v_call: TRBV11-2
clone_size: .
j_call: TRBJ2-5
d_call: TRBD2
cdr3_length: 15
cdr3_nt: TGTGCCAGCAGATTGAACTCCGGGGGGGGAGAGACCCAGTACTTC
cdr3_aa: CASRLNSGGGETQYF

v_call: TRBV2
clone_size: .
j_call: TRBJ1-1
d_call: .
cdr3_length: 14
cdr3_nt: TGTGCCAGCAGTGATTTGGGAACGAACACTGAAGCTTTCTTT
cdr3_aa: CASSDLGTNTEAFF

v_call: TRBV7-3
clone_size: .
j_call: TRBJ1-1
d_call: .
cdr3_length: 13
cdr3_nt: TGTGCCAGCAGCTTAAACAGGGTCACTGAAGCTTTCTTT
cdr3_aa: CASSLNRVTEAFF

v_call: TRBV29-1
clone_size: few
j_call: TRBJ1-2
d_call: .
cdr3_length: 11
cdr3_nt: TGCAGCGTCTTGGGAATGGAAGGCTACACCTTC
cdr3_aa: CSVLGMEGYTF

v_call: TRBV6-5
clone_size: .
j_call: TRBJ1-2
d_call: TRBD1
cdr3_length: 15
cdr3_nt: TGTGCCAGCAGCCCGCGACAGGGGGCCGCCTATGGCTACACCTTC
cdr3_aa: CASSPRQGAAYGYTF

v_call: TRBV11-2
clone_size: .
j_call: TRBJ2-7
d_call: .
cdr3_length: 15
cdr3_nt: TGTGCCAGCAGCCCCTCGGGGCTCCGAAACTACGAGCAGTACTTC
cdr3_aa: CASSPSGLRNYEQYF

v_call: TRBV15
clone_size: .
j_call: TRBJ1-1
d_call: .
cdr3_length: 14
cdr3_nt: TGTGCCACCAGCAGTCACTGGGGGGTCACTGAAGCTTTCTTT
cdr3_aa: CATSSHWGVTEAFF

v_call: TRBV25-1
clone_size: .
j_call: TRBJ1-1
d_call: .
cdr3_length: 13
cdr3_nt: TGTGCCAGCAGTTGGACGGTGAACACTGAAGCTTTCTTT
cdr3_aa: CASSWTVNTEAFF

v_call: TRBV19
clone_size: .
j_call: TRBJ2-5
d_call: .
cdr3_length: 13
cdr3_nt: TGTGCCAGTGCCGACAGAACTCAAGAGACCCAGTACTTC
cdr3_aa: CASADRTQETQYF

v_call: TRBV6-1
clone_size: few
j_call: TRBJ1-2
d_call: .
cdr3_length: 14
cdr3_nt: TGTGCCAGCAGCTCGGCGGGGGGCCGGTATGGCTACACCTTC
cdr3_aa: CASSSAGGRYGYTF

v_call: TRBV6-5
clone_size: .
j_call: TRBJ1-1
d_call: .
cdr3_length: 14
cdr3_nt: TGTGCCAGTTCTACAGGGTGGGCGAACACTGAAGCTTTCTTT
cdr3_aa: CASSTGWANTEAFF